This T cell receptor (beta chain) was captured in a study of blood T cell repertoires in COVID-19. Study-level information: Acute-phase and convalescent COVID-19 samples originated in the United States, Italy and Spain. The cDNA or gDNA used as material had been derived from T cells, B-cell-depleted T cells, or PBMCs.

In the original processing: It was from reference gene primer amplification that nucleated cell counts were estimated. The method was immunoSEQ multiplex PCR; TCRdb's version includes in-frame clones alone and lacks a portion of them. Clonal size and the V and J genes are those of that table, whereas D and trimming came from the DNA. This table has 250,000 to 350,000 clones, approximately 84% appearing once. About this clone itself: Other DNA variants within this sample encode the same CDR3.

The sample was peripheral blood. The clonotype was recovered from a young woman who had recovered from COVID-19.

The CDR3 loop is CASSIGGGNYNEQFF. In DNA, the CDR3 is TGTGCCAGTAGTATAGGGGGCGGGAATTACAATGAGCAGTTCTTC. The V gene is TRBV19, the J gene TRBJ2-1, with a weak D call TRBD2 (6 bases). The ends were cut back, 1 base at V and 4 bases at J, with 11 bases in the middle. There are 15 residues in the CDR3. CDR1 is LNHDA and CDR2 is SQIVND in the germline V gene (reference sequence). Complete variable domain (other parts from reference TRBV19 and TRBJ2-1): DGGITQSPKYLFRKEGQNVTLSCEQNLNHDAMYWYRQDPGQGLRLIYYSQIVNDFQKGDIAEGYSVSREKKESFPLTVTSAQKNPTAFYLCASSIGGGNYNEQFFGPGTRLTVL.